This T cell receptor (beta chain) is drawn from a study of shared clonotypes between healthy human individuals. On the study more broadly: Each donor's CD4 naive and CD4 memory cells filled three plates apiece, CD8 naive two, and CD8 memory one.

Evenly divided among several immunoSEQ plates was the genomic DNA of each subset. The data were produced by immunoSEQ multiplex PCR, yet TCRdb's version contains in-frame clones alone and is incomplete. The data contain under 2.5 million clones, around 93% of them singletons. A note on this clone: Its antigen is currently unknown.

Germline V gene data show CDR1 as WSHSY and CDR2 as SAAADI. Germline trimming cut 7 bases from V and 5 bases from J; bases unmatched to any gene: 9. CDR3 length: 14 amino acids. Findings of the study overall: Depth of sequencing was expected to influence donor clonotype sharing. Generally, naive subsets came out with larger estimated richness than memory subsets.

V usage is TRBV10-2 and J usage is TRBJ2-3; 7 nucleotides match TRBD2. The TCR originated in a man between 18 and 35 years old in good health. Some clones in this sample may be carry-over from other donors' samples. The sequenced material came from naive CD4+ T cells from PBMCs. The subset denotes: CD45RA+ positively selected. The CDR3 here is CASMERGLGDTQYF. CDR3 DNA: TGCGCCAGCATGGAGCGGGGCCTTGGAGATACGCAGTATTTT.